The 32 T cell receptor beta chains below come from one sample, sequenced in a study of blood T cell repertoires in COVID-19. Sequencing was performed with immunoSEQ multiplex PCR; in TCRdb, only in-frame clones are kept and a portion is missing. The sample carries 200,000 or so clones, over 60% recorded once. The specimen sequenced was peripheral blood. The receptor source for this set is an older woman with acute or convalescent COVID-19.

A few counts support this clone. V gene TRBV10-3 combines with J gene TRBJ2-7; 13 nucleotides align to TRBD2. Germline trimming cut 5 bases from V and 3 bases from J; bases unmatched to any gene: 4. The CDR3 totals 15 residues. Germline CDR1 ENHRY, CDR2 SYGVKD. The CDR3 nucleotides read TGTGCCATCAGTAATCGGACTAGCGGGAGCTACGAGCAGTACTTC. Translation: CAISNRTSGSYEQYF.

The chain links TRBV1 to TRBJ1-2. TRBV1 is a known pseudogene. CDR3 length: 13 residues. DNA of the CDR3: TGCACCAGCGTTCTACCTATTTGCTATGGCTACACCTTC. Amino acid sequence: CTSVLPICYGYTF.

The J gene is TRBJ2-1, the V gene TRBV29-1; TRBD1 might be the D (6 bases). The CDR3 covers 15 residues. CDR1 and CDR2 (germline): SQVTM, ANQGSEA. V lost 6 bases and J 0 bases, leaving 15 bases between the germline ends. The CDR3 region has the DNA TGCAGCGTCGGGACAACCATCAGCTCCTACAATGAGCAGTTCTTC. Its protein is CSVGTTISSYNEQFF.

Comments on this clone: This sample also contains other DNA sequences that code for the same CDR3. CDR3 DNA sequence: TGTGCCAGTAGTATAGAACCGGGGACTGAAGCTTTCTTT. Translating it yields CASSIEPGTEAFF. The V and J genes are TRBV19 and TRBJ1-1, with D hard to call. V was clipped by 0 bases and J by 5 bases, with 7 bases between them. This CDR3 region has 13 residues. Germline V gene data show CDR1 as LNHDA and CDR2 as SQIVND (reference sequence).

The chain recombines TRBV5-5 with TRBJ2-5; the D gene is possibly TRBD2 (6 bases). Trimming removed 9 bases from V and 3 bases from J, with 12 bases in between. The germline CDR1 and CDR2 sequences are SGHKS and YYEKEE (reference sequence). The CDR3 extends over 12 amino acids. CDR3: CAKSGTEETQYF. The CDR3 bases are TGTGCCAAATCTGGGACTGAAGAGACCCAGTACTTC.

The chain joins TRBV28 to TRBJ1-5; D is unresolved. This CDR3 has 15 amino acids. V lost 6 bases to trimming and J lost 6 bases, with 18 bases between them. CDR1 MDHEN and CDR2 SYDVKM come from the germline V gene. The CDR3 here is CASSPAVPRGQPQHF. The CDR3 nucleotides read TGTGCCAGCAGCCCCGCGGTCCCGCGGGGTCAGCCCCAGCATTTT.

The CDR3 DNA is TGTGCCAGTAGTCTCGGGACTAGCGGGAAAGAGACCCAGTACTTC. Translation gives CASSLGTSGKETQYF. This chain uses TRBV19 with TRBJ2-5; 13 bases match TRBD2. The ends lost 5 bases at V and 3 bases at J; junction bases unmatched: 3. In germline, CDR1 is LNHDA, CDR2 SQIVND (reference sequence). The CDR3 has 15 residues.

This sequence joins TRBV6-5 and TRBJ1-1; 7 nucleotides line up with TRBD1. The CDR3 spans 15 residues. V lost 5 bases and J lost 3; bases outside the gene matches: 9. Germline CDR1 and CDR2: MNHEY and SVGAGI. This chain's CDR3 is CASSRPGQTYTEAFF. In DNA, the CDR3 is TGTGCCAGCAGTCGGCCGGGACAGACCTACACTGAAGCTTTCTTT.

The DNA of the CDR3 is TGTGCCAGCAGCCAGGAGCGTAGGAATGGCTACACCTTC. Residues: CASSQERRNGYTF. This chain uses TRBV16 with TRBJ1-2; D remains unclear. Trimming removed 3 bases at V and 6 bases at J, with 11 bases between. CDR3 length: 13 amino acids. Germline V gene data show CDR1 as KGHSY and CDR2 as FQNENV.

This chain links TRBV10-3 with TRBJ2-3, with 10 bases fitting TRBD2. The germline CDR1 and CDR2 sequences are ENHRY and SYGVKD. The CDR3 is 16 residues long. The V and J ends lost 2 bases and 0 bases, in that order; junction bases with no gene match: 2. In nucleotides, the CDR3 is TGTGCCATCAGTGAGAGTAGCGGGAGGAGCACAGATACGCAGTATTTT. It codes for CAISESSGRSTDTQYF.

The gene calls are TRBV2 and TRBJ1-4, with a tentative D call TRBD1 (6 bases). V shed 8 bases and J shed 7 bases, with 11 bases lying between them. CDR1 and CDR2 (germline): SNHLY, FYNNEI. The CDR3 is made up of 12 amino acids. CDR3: CASQTGGEKLFF. CDR3 sequence (DNA): TGTGCCAGCCAGACAGGCGGTGAAAAACTGTTTTTT.

This clone appeared a single time. J is TRBJ2-1 and V is TRBV5-1, with 10 bases fitting TRBD2. The junction had 6 bases not matched to a gene; V was cut back by 4 bases and J by 2 bases. Germline CDR1 is SGHRS and CDR2 is YFSETQ. This CDR3 has 16 residues. The CDR3 DNA follows: TGCGCCAGCAGCCCAACTAGCGGGGAAACCTACAATGAGCAGTTCTTC. This gives the protein CASSPTSGETYNEQFF.

V gene TRBV6-5 combines with J gene TRBJ2-3, with a weak D call TRBD2 (5 bases). The V end lost 11 bases, the J end lost 6 bases, and 21 bases lay between the germline ends. The CDR3 spans 14 residues. Germline loops: CDR1 MNHEY, CDR2 SVGAGI. The CDR3 DNA sequence: TGTGCCCTGAGGAGGCAGGTGGGCGCGGATACGCAGTATTTT. This gives the protein CALRRQVGADTQYF.

The sample holds a few counts of this clone. This chain joins TRBV5-5 and TRBJ1-5; TRBD1 matches at 7 bases. The germline V gene has CDR1 SGHKS and CDR2 YYEKEE (reference sequence). V shed 4 bases, J shed 2 bases, and the junction held 9 bases outside the gene matches. This CDR3 spans 16 amino acids. The CDR3: CASSPRGPDGNQPQHF. The CDR3, as DNA: TGTGCCAGCAGCCCGAGGGGGCCTGATGGCAATCAGCCCCAGCATTTT.

In this sample, this clone turned up a few times. The genes are TRBV5-1 and TRBJ1-1, with TRBD1 matching over 8 bases. The V gene's germline CDR1 is SGHRS and CDR2 YFSETQ. The CDR3 length is 14 residues. With V trimmed by 6 bases and J by 3 bases, 7 bases remained unmatched. CDR3 nucleotide sequence: TGCGCCAGCACATGGACAGGGCAGGACACTGAAGCTTTCTTT. This gives the protein CASTWTGQDTEAFF. Supplemented by reference TRBV5-1 and TRBJ1-1, the full variable domain reads KAGVTQTPRYLIKTRGQQVTLSCSPISGHRSVSWYQQTPGQGLQFLFEYFSETQRNKGNFPGRFSGRQFSNSRSEMNVSTLELGDSALYLCASTWTGQDTEAFFGQGTRLTVV.

This clone was observed a handful of times. The rearrangement joins TRBV28 to TRBJ1-4, with 7 bases identical to TRBD1. Germline V gene lookup returns CDR1 MDHEN and CDR2 SYDVKM. The J segment lost 0 bases and the V segment lost 4 bases, leaving 5 bases of the junction unmatched. The CDR3 spans 16 residues. CDR3 in DNA: TGTGCCAGCAGTTACAGGGGAACTGCAACTAATGAAAAACTGTTTTTT. It specifies CASSYRGTATNEKLFF. Full variable domain (rest looked up from reference TRBV28 and TRBJ1-4): DVKVTQSSRYLVKRTGEKVFLECVQDMDHENMFWYRQDPGLGLRLIYFSYDVKMKEKGDIPEGYSVSREKKERFSLILESASTNQTSMYLCASSYRGTATNEKLFFGSGTQLSVL.

This chain links TRBV5-6 with TRBJ2-1; 11 bases map to TRBD1. Losses at the gene ends were 1 base for V and 7 bases for J; bases not matched to a gene: 7. Germline V gives CDR1 SGHDT, CDR2 YYEEEE. The CDR3 has 16 residues. CDR3: CASSLRRTGGLNEQFF. Written as DNA, the CDR3 is TGTGCCAGCAGCTTGCGGAGGACAGGGGGCCTGAATGAGCAGTTCTTC. The complete variable domain, with remaining parts taken from reference TRBV5-6 and TRBJ2-1, reads DAGVTQSPTHLIKTRGQQVTLRCSPKSGHDTVSWYQQALGQGPQFIFQYYEEEERQRGNFPDRFSGHQFPNYSSELNVNALLLGDSALYLCASSLRRTGGLNEQFFGPGTRLTVL.

DNA for the CDR3: TGTGCCAGCTCCTGGGGGGTTCAGCCCCAGCATTTT. Translating it yields CASSWGVQPQHF. This sequence joins TRBV28 and TRBJ1-5; D might be TRBD1 (5 bases). CDR1 is MDHEN, CDR2 SYDVKM, per germline. This CDR3 spans 12 amino acids. Trimming shortened V by 8 bases and J by 6 bases, and 11 bases separated the two germline ends.

This rearrangement joins TRBV24-1 to TRBJ1-4; 8 bases line up with TRBD1. The CDR3 is made up of 12 amino acids. Germline V gene sequence: CDR1 KGHDR, CDR2 SFDVKD. The junction had 2 bases not matched to a gene; V was cut back by 0 bases and J by 15 bases. CDR3 loop: CATSDLGQGMFF. Here the CDR3 DNA reads TGTGCCACCAGTGATTTGGGACAGGGAATGTTTTTT.

There are a few counts of this clone. The CDR3 sequence: CASSLVGGDGNSPLHF. CDR3 sequence (DNA): TGCGCCAGCAGCTTGGTTGGCGGGGACGGCAATTCACCCCTCCACTTT. The chain couples TRBV5-1 to TRBJ1-6, with a weak D call TRBD1 (5 bases). In germline, CDR1 is SGHRS, CDR2 YFSETQ. The V end lost 0 bases, the J end lost 7 bases, and 14 bases lay between the germline ends. The CDR3 contains 16 residues.

There are a few counts of this clone. The chain joins TRBV5-1 to TRBJ1-1; D is perhaps TRBD1 (6 bases). This CDR3 has 13 residues. Trimming took off 4 bases at V and 5 bases at J, with 12 bases between the two ends. CDR1 is SGHRS and CDR2 is YFSETQ in the germline V gene. Here the CDR3 DNA reads TGCGCCAGCAGCAGTAATACAGGGACTGAAGCTTTCTTT. As protein: CASSSNTGTEAFF.

V is TRBV5-1 and J is TRBJ2-5, with D possibly being TRBD2 (6 bases). Germline loops: CDR1 SGHRS, CDR2 YFSETQ. CDR3 size: 17 residues. Trimming shortened V by 1 base and J by 1 base, and 17 bases separated the two germline ends. CDR3 in amino acids: CASSLIGPISGQETQYF. CDR3 in DNA: TGCGCCAGCAGCTTGATCGGGCCCATTAGCGGCCAAGAGACCCAGTACTTC.

The chain combines TRBV5-1 with TRBJ1-2, with D possibly being TRBD1 (6 bases). The CDR3 sequence is 17 residues long. Germline-derived CDR1 and CDR2 are SGHRS and YFSETQ. Trimming took off 1 base at V and 3 bases at J, with 19 bases between the two ends. CDR3 residues: CASSLSAGVGWHYGYTF. The CDR3 coding sequence is TGCGCCAGCAGCTTGTCGGCAGGGGTGGGGTGGCACTATGGCTACACCTTC.

This clone was detected a few times. The rearrangement uses TRBV11-2 and TRBJ1-2; D unresolved. The V gene lost 0 bases and the J gene lost 6 bases, with 20 bases spanning the gap. This CDR3 region has 17 residues. Germline CDR1 SGHAT, CDR2 FQNNGV. CDR3 sequence: CASSLDARFLNADGYTF. The CDR3 DNA reads TGTGCCAGCAGCTTAGATGCTAGATTTCTAAATGCTGATGGCTACACCTTC.

This clone was detected only once. The chain employs TRBV10-3 and TRBJ2-3; 8 nucleotides agree with TRBD2. The CDR3 sequence is 14 residues long. CDR1 is ENHRY, CDR2 SYGVKD, per germline. V shed 9 bases and J 0 bases; nucleotides not matched to a gene: 5. This chain's CDR3 is CAIGLAPSTDTQYF. Here the CDR3 DNA reads TGTGCCATTGGACTAGCACCTAGCACAGATACGCAGTATTTT.

The chain recombines TRBV10-3 with TRBJ1-1, with 10 bases matching TRBD1. This CDR3 has 17 residues. V shed 4 bases, J shed 4 bases, and the junction held 12 bases outside the gene matches. CDR1 and CDR2 from the germline V gene are ENHRY and SYGVKD. The CDR3 DNA reads TGTGCCATCAGTGGGGGCCCCGGACAGGGGGAGGTCACTGAAGCTTTCTTT. Protein: CAISGGPGQGEVTEAFF.

Notes on this clone: Other DNA sequences in this specimen translate into the identical CDR3. The J gene is TRBJ2-1, the V gene TRBV29-1; D is undetermined. Germline V CDR1 and CDR2: SQVTM, ANQGSEA. Trimming stripped 4 bases from V and 3 bases from J, with 7 bases between. The CDR3 totals 12 residues. The CDR3 DNA sequence: TGCAGCGTTGGGCGGAGCTACAATGAGCAGTTCTTC. Amino acid sequence: CSVGRSYNEQFF.

V and J are TRBV6-6 and TRBJ1-5; perhaps TRBD1 as D (5 bases). Trimming removed 5 bases at V and 2 bases at J, with 19 bases between. The CDR3 extends over 17 amino acids. In germline, CDR1 is MNHNY, CDR2 SVGAGI (reference sequence). The CDR3 loop is CASSRTGTLGGNQPQHF. The CDR3 bases are TGTGCCAGCAGTCGAACAGGCACCCTAGGCGGCAATCAGCCCCAGCATTTT.

This chain links TRBV30 with TRBJ2-2; 7 nucleotides agree with TRBD1. V dropped 3 bases and J dropped 5; count of bases not matched to a gene: 21. This CDR3 is 19 amino acids long. CDR1 is GTSNPN and CDR2 is SVGIG in the germline V gene (reference sequence). CDR3 amino acids: CAWSPTFLPGQILTGELFF. CDR3 nucleotides: TGTGCCTGGAGCCCTACCTTTCTTCCGGGACAGATTCTTACCGGGGAGCTGTTTTTT.

The chain has TRBV11-2 and TRBJ2-1; unclear D gene. Germline V gene data show CDR1 as SGHAT and CDR2 as FQNNGV. Trimming took 4 bases from V and 6 from J, leaving 13 bases between them. CDR3 length equals 14 residues. CDR3 bases: TGTGCCAGCAGCTCCCACCCCAGTCCCAATGAGCAGTTCTTC. Its protein is CASSSHPSPNEQFF.

Comment on this clone: Other DNA sequences in the sample encode the same CDR3. The chain has TRBV9 and TRBJ2-7, with 9 bases matching TRBD1. Germline CDR1 and CDR2: SGDLS and YYNGEE. The CDR3 extends over 13 amino acids. V gave up 3 bases and J gave up 4 bases; unmatched junction bases: 2. The CDR3 sequence: CASSGGQGYEQYF. CDR3 bases: TGTGCCAGCAGCGGGGGACAGGGTTACGAGCAGTACTTC.

The rearrangement links TRBV7-9 to TRBJ2-3; D may be TRBD1 (5 bases). CDR3 length: 15 amino acids. In germline, CDR1 is SEHNR, CDR2 FQNEAQ (reference sequence). Trimming removed 5 bases at V and 0 bases at J, with 12 bases between. The CDR3 region is CASSRQSTSTDTQYF. The DNA for the CDR3 is TGTGCCAGCAGCCGACAGTCAACTAGCACAGATACGCAGTATTTT.